This T cell receptor (beta chain) was recovered during a study of T cells in Graves' hyperthyroidism and ophthalmopathy. This clonotype came up a few times. CDR3 length: 13 residues. V gave up 4 bases and J gave up 11 bases; unmatched junction bases: 4. Per the germline V gene, CDR1 is SEHNR and CDR2 is FQNEAQ (reference sequence). Using RNA transcripts as the source, TCR beta CDR3 regions were amplified. HTBI primers drove first-round RT-PCR of the TCR CDR3. TCRdb passed the multiplex PCR reads through MiXCR, listing each CDR3 protein once. The table lists more than 500,000 distinct CDR3 sequences, approximately 44% of them singletons, with under 20% in the top ten.

This receptor was taken from an adult woman with Graves' disease, either hyperthyroidism or ophthalmopathy (not recorded which). The rearrangement uses TRBV7-9 and TRBJ1-6, with 8 bases matching TRBD1. The sample was peripheral blood or thyroid tissue (not recorded which). The DNA of the CDR3 is TGTGCCAGCAGCTCTGGACAGGGTACACCCCTCCACTTT. Translation gives CASSSGQGTPLHF.